Each of the 20 T cell receptor beta chains below was sequenced from the same sample in a study of blood T cell repertoires in COVID-19. Profiled with immunoSEQ multiplex PCR; TCRdb holds only in-frame clones, not every one. This sample has 310,000 or so clones, with roughly nine tenths found just once. The sample was PBMCs or T cells enriched from blood (not recorded which). These receptors originate from a middle-aged woman who had recovered from COVID-19.

The chain couples TRBV6-2 or TRBV6-3 to TRBJ2-3; no clear D gene. The CDR3 extends over 14 amino acids. Trimming stripped 2 bases from V and 4 bases from J, with 10 bases between. In germline, CDR1 is MNHEY, CDR2 SVGEGT. CDR3 in DNA: TGTGCCAGCAGTTACCTCGTCGGTTCAGATACGCAGTATTTT. Protein: CASSYLVGSDTQYF.

This clone was observed a handful of times. This chain joins TRBV29-1 and TRBJ2-1; 7 bases are a match to TRBD2. The V segment lost 6 bases and the J segment 0 bases; nucleotides outside the gene matches: 11. This CDR3 comprises 16 residues. Looked up from germline, CDR1 is SQVTM and CDR2 is ANQGSEA. Here the CDR3 reads CSVALPLAGSYNEQFF. DNA of the CDR3: TGCAGCGTGGCGCTCCCCTTAGCGGGCTCCTACAATGAGCAGTTCTTC.

The V call is TRBV7-6, the J call TRBJ1-1; a weak D match, TRBD1 (5 bases). The CDR3 is 14 residues long. Germline assignment: CDR1 SGHVS and CDR2 FNYEAQ. V was trimmed by 2 bases and J by 4 bases, leaving 11 bases between them. In DNA form, the CDR3 reads TGTGCCAGCAGCTTATCGGGGGGAAGCACTGAAGCTTTCTTT. Protein sequence: CASSLSGGSTEAFF.

The J gene is TRBJ2-1, the V gene TRBV28, with D possibly matching TRBD2 (6 bases). The V gene's germline CDR1 is MDHEN and CDR2 SYDVKM. The CDR3 has 17 amino acids. The V end was cut by 6 bases, the J end by 5 bases, with 23 bases between. This CDR3 is CASSPANLAGHHNEQFF. The CDR3 coding sequence is TGTGCCAGCAGCCCAGCTAACCTGGCGGGGCATCACAATGAGCAGTTCTTC. Full variable domain (missing parts from reference TRBV28 and TRBJ2-1): DVKVTQSSRYLVKRTGEKVFLECVQDMDHENMFWYRQDPGLGLRLIYFSYDVKMKEKGDIPEGYSVSREKKERFSLILESASTNQTSMYLCASSPANLAGHHNEQFFGPGTRLTVL.

The J gene is TRBJ2-2, the V gene TRBV6-4; the match to TRBD1 covers 8 bases. CDR1 and CDR2 (germline): MRHNA, SNTAGT. The CDR3 spans 15 residues. V was clipped by 8 bases and J by 1 base; unmatched bases: 6. The CDR3 sequence: CASVLRGLNTGELFF. CDR3 nucleotides: TGTGCCAGCGTCCTCAGGGGGCTGAACACCGGGGAGCTGTTTTTT.

CDR3: CASSEAGNRRAEGYTF. The CDR3 bases are TGTGCCAGCAGTGAAGCGGGGAACAGGAGAGCAGAAGGCTACACCTTC. The chain links TRBV2 to TRBJ1-2; TRBD1 is a possible D gene (5 bases). V shed 0 bases and J shed 8 bases, with 19 bases lying between them. The CDR3 covers 16 residues. The germline CDR1 and CDR2 sequences are SNHLY and FYNNEI.

This rearrangement joins TRBV4-3 to TRBJ2-7; 8 bases agree with TRBD1. CDR3 size: 15 residues. V lost 3 bases, J lost 3 bases, and 7 bases stayed unmatched. CDR1 and CDR2 (germline): LGHNA, YSLEER. This chain's CDR3 is CASSQVTGGHYEQYF. CDR3 nucleotides: TGCGCCAGCAGCCAGGTAACAGGGGGTCACTACGAGCAGTACTTC.

CDR3 sequence (DNA): TGTGCCAGCAGTCAGGACAGTAACTATGGCTACACCTTC. Translated, it gives CASSQDSNYGYTF. This sequence joins TRBV27 and TRBJ1-2; D possibly corresponds to TRBD1 (6 bases). The germline gives CDR1 MNHEY, CDR2 SMNVEV (reference sequence). V was trimmed by 5 bases and J by 1 base, leaving 8 bases between them. The CDR3 has 13 residues.

The DNA of the CDR3 is TGTGCCAGCAGCCAAGATCTCGTAGACAGGGGAAATTCACCCCTCCACTTT. Translating it yields CASSQDLVDRGNSPLHF. V usage is TRBV4-2 and J usage is TRBJ1-6, with TRBD1 matching over 8 bases. Germline-derived CDR1 and CDR2 are LGHNA and YNFKEQ. J was trimmed by 7 bases and V by 0 bases; bases with no gene match: 8. The CDR3 runs 17 residues.

This rearrangement joins TRBV5-6 to TRBJ2-5; D ambiguous. This CDR3 has 14 residues. V was shortened by 7 bases and J by 5 bases, with 18 bases between the two germline ends. Germline V lookup: CDR1 SGHDT, CDR2 YYEEEE. CDR3 in amino acids: CASPWAKWAETQYF. The CDR3 DNA reads as TGTGCCAGCCCCTGGGCGAAGTGGGCGGAGACCCAGTACTTC.

The rearrangement links TRBV19 to TRBJ1-4; the match to TRBD1 covers 9 bases. V was clipped by 5 bases and J by 5 bases; unmatched bases: 6. The germline V gene has CDR1 LNHDA and CDR2 SQIVND (reference sequence). The CDR3 is 15 residues long. As DNA, the CDR3 is TGTGCCAGTAGTTTTCGACAGGGGGGAAATGAAAAACTGTTTTTT. Amino acids: CASSFRQGGNEKLFF.

The V call is TRBV12-3 or TRBV12-4, the J call TRBJ1-5; D is ambiguous. The CDR3 loop spans 13 amino acids. The V and J ends lost 3 bases and 10 bases respectively, with 13 bases between them. CDR3 nucleotide sequence: TGTGCCAGCAGTTTCGGGTGGACTCGCCCCCAGCATTTT. Protein: CASSFGWTRPQHF.

This clone was counted a single time. The CDR3 here is CATSRDSGGGIEQFF. The CDR3, as DNA: TGTGCCACCAGCAGAGATTCTGGGGGGGGGATTGAGCAGTTCTTC. The chain recombines TRBV15 with TRBJ2-1, with 7 bases that match TRBD2. The junction had 8 bases not matched to a gene; V was cut back by 0 bases and J by 9 bases. The CDR3 length is 15 residues. CDR1 and CDR2 from the germline V gene are LNHNV and YYDKDF (reference sequence). Based on the CDR3 plus reference TRBV15 and TRBJ2-1, the full variable domain is DAMVIQNPRYQVTQFGKPVTLSCSQTLNHNVMYWYQQKSSQAPKLLFHYYDKDFNNEADTPDNFQSRRPNTSFCFLDIRSPGLGDTAMYLCATSRDSGGGIEQFFGPGTRLTVL.

The chain is built from TRBV28 and TRBJ2-4; tentatively, D is TRBD2 (6 bases). CDR3 length: 15 residues. The V gene lost 3 bases and the J gene lost 5 bases, with 14 bases spanning the gap. Germline loops: CDR1 MDHEN, CDR2 SYDVKM. The CDR3 coding sequence is TGTGCCAGCAGTTTTTTCTCGGGGGTGGAAAACATTCAGTACTTC. Protein product: CASSFFSGVENIQYF. The full variable domain, rest sourced from reference TRBV28 and TRBJ2-4, is DVKVTQSSRYLVKRTGEKVFLECVQDMDHENMFWYRQDPGLGLRLIYFSYDVKMKEKGDIPEGYSVSREKKERFSLILESASTNQTSMYLCASSFFSGVENIQYFGAGTRLSVL.

The chain has TRBV20-1 and TRBJ1-2; tentative D call: TRBD1 (6 bases). Germline CDR1 is DFQATT and CDR2 is SNEGSKA (reference sequence). This CDR3 spans 16 amino acids. The V end was cut by 3 bases, the J end by 4 bases, with 21 bases between. CDR3 residues: CSASHTGPLIPYGYTF. CDR3 DNA: TGCAGTGCTAGTCACACAGGGCCCCTAATTCCCTATGGCTACACCTTC.

The chain combines TRBV11-2 with TRBJ2-5; 7 bases map to TRBD2. Trimming cost V 5 bases and J 1 base; bases outside gene matches: 7. CDR1 is SGHAT and CDR2 is FQNNGV in the germline V gene. The CDR3 spans 15 residues. The CDR3 bases are TGTGCCAGCAGCCCGCACCAGCGGGGCCAAGAGACCCAGTACTTC. Amino acid sequence: CASSPHQRGQETQYF.

Written as DNA, the CDR3 is TGTGCCACCAGTGATTGGGGGCGGGCTGAAGCTTTCTTT. Translating it yields CATSDWGRAEAFF. The chain carries TRBV24-1 and TRBJ1-1, with D perhaps TRBD1 (6 bases). The CDR3 is made up of 13 amino acids. The V end lost 2 bases, the J end lost 6 bases, and 9 bases lay between the germline ends. Germline V gene lookup returns CDR1 KGHDR and CDR2 SFDVKD.

The chain employs TRBV5-4 and TRBJ2-5; no clear D gene. The CDR3 is made up of 13 amino acids. The germline V and J ends were trimmed by 9 bases and 4 bases, with 16 bases remaining between them. In germline, CDR1 is SGHNT, CDR2 YYREEE (reference sequence). The CDR3: CATRPERRETQYF. DNA of the CDR3: TGTGCCACCCGACCGGAGCGACGAGAGACCCAGTACTTC. Variable domain in full (rest from reference TRBV5-4 and TRBJ2-5): ETGVTQSPTHLIKTRGQQVTLRCSSQSGHNTVSWYQQALGQGPQFIFQYYREEENGRGNFPPRFSGLQFPNYSSELNVNALELDDSALYLCATRPERRETQYFGPGTRLLVL.

The chain links TRBV5-1 to TRBJ1-1; weak D call: TRBD1 (5 bases). The CDR3 totals 14 residues. The V and J ends lost 5 bases and 1 base respectively, with 12 bases between them. Germline CDR1 reads SGHRS; CDR2 reads YFSETQ. DNA of the CDR3: TGCGCCAGCAGGGAAGGGGATGGGAACACTGAAGCTTTCTTT. The encoded protein is CASREGDGNTEAFF.

V gene TRBV11-2 combines with J gene TRBJ2-1; 8 bases are a match to TRBD2. Trimming at V came to 8 bases and at J to 6 bases, leaving 12 bases not matched to a gene. The CDR3 has 15 residues. Germline V CDR1 and CDR2: SGHAT, FQNNGV. Written as DNA, the CDR3 is TGTGCCAGCCGGACCCTCGGGGGGGGCTTCAATGAGCAGTTCTTC. Translating gives CASRTLGGGFNEQFF.